This T cell receptor beta chain was found in a study of graft-versus-host responses after intestinal transplantation. Turning to the study itself: Recipients underwent multivisceral, liver-intestinal, or isolated intestinal transplants.

Study-wide results and caveats: The marrow of recipients harbored GvH clones, and ileum or blood showed some of them first. Some patients had graft-donor T cell macrochimerism, and their allografts showed high graft-versus-host to host-versus-graft clonal ratios.

A word on this clone: The antigen is not known.

Measured with immunoSEQ multiplex PCR; TCRdb has only the in-frame clones, and not every one. The sample gives fewer than 120,000 clones, around 95% of which show up once; roughly 0.5% is in the top ten. This CDR3 contains 19 residues. After removal of 0 bases from V and 4 bases from J, the junction contained 13 bases not matched to a gene. Germline V lookup: CDR1 ENHRY, CDR2 SYGVKD. V usage is TRBV10-3 and J usage is TRBJ2-2, with 8 bases fitting TRBD1. The sequence was collected from a human donor who received an intestinal transplant. The sequenced sample was unstimulated CD8+ T cells sorted from spleen or lymph node cells, obtained before intestinal transplant. The CDR3 is CAISESEPGTGLVTGELFF. As DNA, the CDR3 is TGTGCCATCAGTGAGTCCGAGCCTGGGACAGGCTTAGTCACCGGGGAGCTGTTTTTT.